The rows below give T cell receptor beta chains drawn from one sample of a study of T-cell reconstitution after alpha-beta-depleted transplantation in children. From the PCR reads, TCRdb called clonotypes with MiXCR, one entry per CDR3 protein. The table shows around 250,000 distinct CDR3 sequences, with 25% occurring only once. Sample: PBMCs, taken before TCRalphabeta/CD19-depleted stem cell transplant. The receptor set was obtained from a girl aged 2 to 10 with Fanconi anemia, due to receive a stem cell transplant. Both conserved end residues are part of each CDR3. The D gene is left open where the match is weak. Expanded clones are given a class, and other clones once, few, many or no size at all.

many,TRBJ2-3,TRBD2,TRBV20-1,CSAPRWTSGGLDTQYF,TGCAGTGCTCCTCGATGGACTAGCGGGGGGCTGGATACGCAGTATTTT
many,TRBJ2-3,TRBD1,TRBV29-1,CSVVGGRGADTQYF,TGCAGCGTTGTAGGGGGCCGGGGTGCAGATACGCAGTATTTT
many,TRBJ2-3,NA,TRBV20-1,CSAPRRATDTQYF,TGCAGTGCTCCCCGACGGGCCACAGATACGCAGTATTTT
many,TRBJ2-1,NA,TRBV9,CASSVGGAAQFF,TGTGCCAGCAGCGTAGGGGGGGCAGCGCAGTTCTTC
few,TRBJ1-2,NA,TRBV7-8,CASSLAAYGYTF,TGTGCCAGCAGCTTAGCAGCCTATGGCTACACCTTC
few,TRBJ2-3,NA,TRBV29-1,CSVVGETGTYTQYF,TGCAGCGTTGTTGGGGAGACAGGTACATATACGCAGTATTTT
NA,TRBJ2-1,TRBD2,TRBV5-1,CASSVTSGRYNEQFF,TGCGCCAGCAGCGTGACTAGCGGGAGATACAATGAGCAGTTCTTC
NA,TRBJ1-2,TRBD1,TRBV20-1,CSARRDRGDYTF,TGCAGTGCGCGCCGGGACAGGGGTGACTACACCTTC
many,TRBJ2-5,NA,TRBV12-3/TRBV12-4,CASSRSGIQETQYF,TGTGCCAGCAGCCGCAGCGGTATCCAAGAGACCCAGTACTTC
NA,TRBJ2-1,NA,TRBV2,CASRVWDNEQFF,TGTGCCAGCAGAGTATGGGACAATGAGCAGTTCTTC
NA,TRBJ2-7,NA,TRBV15,CATSTHRREQYF,TGTGCCACCAGCACCCACAGACGCGAGCAGTACTTC
NA,TRBJ1-3,NA,TRBV29-1,CSVAQAGNTIYF,TGCAGCGTTGCACAGGCTGGAAACACCATATATTTT
many,TRBJ2-3,TRBD2,TRBV12-3/TRBV12-4,CASSSELASTDTQYF,TGTGCCAGCAGTTCCGAACTAGCGAGCACAGATACGCAGTATTTT
many,TRBJ2-5,NA,TRBV28,CASSQTEFQETQYF,TGTGCCAGCAGCCAGACAGAGTTCCAAGAGACCCAGTACTTC
NA,TRBJ2-5,TRBD2,TRBV12-3/TRBV12-4,CASRSSGGLETQYF,TGTGCCAGCAGGAGCAGCGGGGGCCTAGAGACCCAGTACTTC
many,TRBJ2-3,NA,TRBV27,CASSTRQRTDTQYF,TGTGCCAGCAGTACTCGACAGCGCACAGATACGCAGTATTTT
few,TRBJ1-1,TRBD1,TRBV28,CASSQGGGKAFF,TGTGCCAGCAGCCAGGGGGGGGGGAAAGCTTTCTTT